The clone carrying this T cell receptor beta chain was found a few times. This sample stems from a study of early T cells in non-severe SARS-CoV-2 infection. Study-wide background: The authors sequenced bulk RNA from unsorted whole blood, leaving chains unpaired.

Unique molecular identifiers tagged individual cDNA molecules. From the 5' RACE reads, TCRdb called clonotypes with MiXCR, one entry per CDR3 protein. This sample has nearly 45,000 distinct CDR3 sequences, with about 9.9% found just once. Germline V gene sequence: CDR1 SGHVS, CDR2 FQNEAQ. V was trimmed by 1 base and J by 7 bases, leaving 11 bases between them. The CDR3 runs 14 residues. J is TRBJ2-1 and V is TRBV7-8; D not certain. The TCR was taken from an adult who was a healthcare worker with PCR-confirmed SARS-CoV-2 infection or an uninfected control (not recorded which). The sequencing sample was made of whole blood. CDR3 nucleotides: TGTGCCAGCAGCTTAGATTTCGGAGTGAATGAGCAGTTCTTC. It yields the protein CASSLDFGVNEQFF.